The present T cell receptor beta chain was sequenced within a study of cytomegalovirus exposure and HLA in healthy donors. 60 Vbeta and 13 Jbeta primers were used in PCR. Authors' methods: It was a later analysis that counted 83 million or so unique TCR beta chains, of which about 10 million were shared. Sequencing used immunoSEQ multiplex PCR; TCRdb keeps in-frame clones, though not all of them. For V, J and clone size, that table is used; D and trimming come from the DNA. In the table there are some 85,000 clones, around three quarters of which are singletons. Though probably carrying unrecorded immune exposures, donors were nominally healthy at sampling. The CDR3 contains 14 residues. The V segment lost 5 bases and the J segment 4 bases; nucleotides outside the gene matches: 4. Germline V gene sequence: CDR1 LGHNA, CDR2 YSLEER.

The sequence came from a middle-aged man in good health and CMV-seronegative. This chain connects TRBV4-3 to TRBJ2-1; 8 nucleotides line up with TRBD2. The sample was PBMCs. The CDR3 sequence is CASSVQREYNEQFF. DNA of the CDR3: TGCGCCAGCAGCGTTCAGCGGGAGTACAATGAGCAGTTCTTC.